This T cell receptor (beta chain) comes out of a study of radiotherapy plus CTLA-4 blockade in lung cancer. The overall study: Objective responses were observed in approximately 20% of patients, and disease control was achieved by 31%.

CTLA-4 blockade using ipilimumab, together with focal radiation, was received by patients with chemo-refractory metastatic non-small-cell lung cancer. Study-wide results and limits: Blood saw expansion of tumor-derived TCR clones after radiotherapy plus ipilimumab.

The length of the CDR3 is 16 residues. Germline lookup yields CDR1 PRHDT and CDR2 FYEKMQ (reference sequence). The J segment lost 7 bases and the V segment lost 2 bases, leaving 9 bases of the junction unmatched. This clone appeared a few times. Its specificity is not known. TCRdb's copy holds only in-frame clones and misses some; the assay was immunoSEQ multiplex PCR. The sample holds roughly 93,000 clones, 82% seen once. The chain recombines TRBV13 with TRBJ2-1; the match to TRBD1 covers 9 bases. The clonotype was recovered from a human donor with non-small cell lung cancer who had a partial response to radiotherapy plus ipilimumab. The sequenced sample was peripheral blood, obtained from a patient treated with radiotherapy plus ipilimumab. CDR3 in amino acids: CASSLFRSGQGNEQFF. The CDR3 DNA reads as TGTGCCAGCAGCTTATTCCGTTCGGGACAGGGAAATGAGCAGTTCTTC.